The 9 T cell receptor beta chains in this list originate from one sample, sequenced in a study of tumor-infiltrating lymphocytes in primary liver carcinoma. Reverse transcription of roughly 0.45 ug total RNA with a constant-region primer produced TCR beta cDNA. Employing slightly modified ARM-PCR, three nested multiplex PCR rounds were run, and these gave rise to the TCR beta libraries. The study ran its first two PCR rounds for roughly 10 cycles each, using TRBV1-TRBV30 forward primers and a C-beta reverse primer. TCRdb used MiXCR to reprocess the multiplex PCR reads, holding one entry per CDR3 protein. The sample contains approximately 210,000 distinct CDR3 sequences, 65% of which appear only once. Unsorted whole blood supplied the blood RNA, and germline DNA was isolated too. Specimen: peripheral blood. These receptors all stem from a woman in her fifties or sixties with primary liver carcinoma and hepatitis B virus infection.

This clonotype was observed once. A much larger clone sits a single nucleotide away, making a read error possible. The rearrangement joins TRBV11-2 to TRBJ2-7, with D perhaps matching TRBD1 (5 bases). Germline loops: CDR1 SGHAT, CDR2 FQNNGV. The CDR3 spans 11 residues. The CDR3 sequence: CASTKGVEQCF. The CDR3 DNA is TGTGCCAGCACAAAAGGGGTTGAGCAGTGCTTC.

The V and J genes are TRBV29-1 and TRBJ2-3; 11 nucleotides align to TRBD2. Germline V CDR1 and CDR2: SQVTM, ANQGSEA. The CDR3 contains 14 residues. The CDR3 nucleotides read TGCAGTTTTGAGACTAGCGGGATCACAGATACGCAGTATTTT. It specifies CSFETSGITDTQYF.

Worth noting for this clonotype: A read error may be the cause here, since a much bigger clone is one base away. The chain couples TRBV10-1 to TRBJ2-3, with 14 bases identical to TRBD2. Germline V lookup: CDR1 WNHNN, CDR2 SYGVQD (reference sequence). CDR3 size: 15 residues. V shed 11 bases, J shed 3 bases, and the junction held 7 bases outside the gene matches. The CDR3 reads CAGKTSGRGTDTQYF. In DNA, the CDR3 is TGCGCCGGTAAGACTAGCGGGAGGGGGACAGATACGCAGTATTTT.

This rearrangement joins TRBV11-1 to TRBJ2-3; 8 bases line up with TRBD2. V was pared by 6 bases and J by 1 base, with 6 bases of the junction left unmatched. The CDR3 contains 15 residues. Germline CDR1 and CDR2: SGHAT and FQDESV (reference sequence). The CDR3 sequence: CASRLGRAGTDTQYF. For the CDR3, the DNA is TGTGCCAGCAGGCTCGGGAGGGCAGGCACAGATACGCAGTATTTT.

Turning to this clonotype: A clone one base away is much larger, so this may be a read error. The CDR3 DNA reads as TGCGCCAGCAGCCTCCTAGCAGGGTACCCCACTTCGTCCCTCTGGGAGCAGTTCTTC. Its protein product is CASSLLAGYPTSSLWEQFF. V and J are TRBV4-1 and TRBJ2-1, with D perhaps TRBD1 or TRBD2 (5 bases each). Germline V gives CDR1 MGHRA, CDR2 YSYEKL. Between the trimmed V and J ends, which lost 4 bases and 10 bases, there was a span of 32 bases. The CDR3 consists of 19 residues.

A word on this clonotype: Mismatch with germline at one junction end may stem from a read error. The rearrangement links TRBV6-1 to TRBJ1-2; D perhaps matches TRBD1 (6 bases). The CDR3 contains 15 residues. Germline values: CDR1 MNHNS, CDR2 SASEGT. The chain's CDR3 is CASSEALGTTYVYTF. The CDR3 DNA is TGTGCCAGCAGTGAAGCCTTGGGGACAACCTATGTCTACACCTTC.

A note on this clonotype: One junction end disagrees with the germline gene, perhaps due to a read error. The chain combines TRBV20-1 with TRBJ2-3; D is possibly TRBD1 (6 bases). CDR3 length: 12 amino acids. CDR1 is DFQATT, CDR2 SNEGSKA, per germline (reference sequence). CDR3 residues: CSARGYTDTQYF. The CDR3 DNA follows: TGCAGCGCTAGGGGGTACACAGATACGCAGTATTTT.

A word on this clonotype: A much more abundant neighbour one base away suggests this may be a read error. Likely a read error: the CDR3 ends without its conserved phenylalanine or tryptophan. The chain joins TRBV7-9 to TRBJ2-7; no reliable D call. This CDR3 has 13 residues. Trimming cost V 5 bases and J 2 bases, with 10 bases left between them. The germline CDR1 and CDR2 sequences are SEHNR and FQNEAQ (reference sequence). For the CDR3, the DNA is TGTGCCAGCAGCCGACTTACCCCCTACGAGCAGTACATC. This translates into CASSRLTPYEQYI.

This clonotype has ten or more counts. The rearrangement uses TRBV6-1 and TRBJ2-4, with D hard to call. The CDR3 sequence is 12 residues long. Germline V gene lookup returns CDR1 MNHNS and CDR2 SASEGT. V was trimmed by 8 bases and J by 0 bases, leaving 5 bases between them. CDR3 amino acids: CASEIAKNIQYF. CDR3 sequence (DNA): TGTGCCAGCGAGATAGCCAAAAACATTCAGTACTTC.